This note documents a single T cell receptor (beta chain) sequence. Its target is unknown. This CDR3 comprises 13 residues. The V gene lost 3 bases and the J gene lost 2 bases, with 10 bases spanning the gap. CDR1 is SQVTM, CDR2 ANQGSEA, per germline. TCRalpha and TCRbeta libraries used 5'RACE with constant-segment primers and UMIs. TCRdb re-called the 5' RACE reads through MiXCR, storing one row per CDR3 protein. Among about 210,000 distinct CDR3 sequences listed, more than 25% were seen once. These data are taken from a study of T-cell memory formation after mild COVID-19. Study-wide context: Largely donor-specific sequence clusters came from a couple of donors. General study points: Clones that contracted clustered mainly in CM and EM if CD4+ and in EMRA if CD8+.

The gene calls are TRBV29-1 and TRBJ2-5; D unresolved. The receptor comes from an adult woman who had mild COVID-19 (a few samples of this study predate the infection). Cell type and time point are not known. Sequences were obtained from PBMCs or a T cell subset sorted from them (not recorded which). CDR3 sequence reads: CSVDMADQETQYF. The CDR3 nucleotides read TGCAGCGTTGATATGGCGGATCAAGAGACCCAGTACTTC.